The sequence of this T cell receptor (beta chain) was determined in a study of vaccination and CD4 T cells after COVID-19 (dated by TCRdb to between 2022 and 2023). With regard to the full study: The convalescent cohort comprised six males and four females, including two Hispanic individuals, seven Caucasians, two Asians and one multiracial person. Participants received two doses of either the Pfizer-BioNTech BNT162b2 vaccine (n=8) or the Moderna mRNA-1273 vaccine (n=2). Post-COVID blood samples were collected from convalescent patients a median of around 100 days after diagnosis, with a range of roughly 35 to 180 days. Post-vaccine blood samples were taken a median of 72 days after the second vaccine dose, with a range of about 13 to 250 days. Culture stimuli were overlapping spike peptide pools from SARS-CoV-2 and from the common cold coronaviruses HCoV-NL63, HCoV-OC43 and HCoV-229E. As controls, cultures received a CEFX viral epitope pool (the positive control), an HIV-1 Nef peptide pool (the negative control), or no peptide at all. The spike-specific CD4+ TCR repertoire was compared before and after mRNA vaccination in approximately 9 COVID-19 convalescent patients and 4 infection-naive healthy vaccine recipients. At the TCR clonotype level, an earlier paper using these donors assessed memory CD4+ T cell crossreactivity between SARS-CoV-2 and common cold coronavirus spike proteins. On the study overall, not on this receptor specifically: Among the post-vaccine SARS-CoV-2-reactive clones in convalescent patients, a median approximately 90% showed up only after vaccination, which suggests vaccine-specific priming. The median number of SARS-CoV-2-reactive clonotypes rose from 21 after infection to a few dozen after vaccination, but the change was not significant. The study included relatively few convalescent patients and did not analyze early timepoints after natural infection. Nearly all vaccine-specific clones in convalescent patients (304 of 307) were mono-reactive for SARS-CoV-2 spike rather than cross-reactive with common cold coronaviruses.

As regards this clonotype: No cognate antigen has been identified for it. There are no base qualities to consult, and no much larger clone falls within one base.

The CDR3 spans 14 residues, from the cysteine through the phenylalanine. CDR3 DNA only is kept here, 42 bases in frame from base 1. CDR1 and CDR2 (KGHDR, SFDVKD) derive from the germline V gene. Cut back by 6 bases and 6 bases, the V and J ends lie 13 bases apart. In light of the paper, this sample's treatment or condition label describes: roughly nine-day PBMC culture with coronavirus spike peptide pools or control peptides (ViraFEST assay). CD4+ T cells from unexposed donors were collected before the COVID-19 pandemic (2011-2018). The ViraFEST assay, used in the study, expanded antigen-specific T cells with peptide pools and then identified the expanded clonotypes through TCR sequencing. Each well held 2.2 million or so PBMCs cultured in IMDM containing approximately 5% human AB serum and 10 IU/ml IL-2, with 10 ug/ml peptide pools added. Half of the culture medium was replaced with fresh IL-2-containing medium on days 3 and 7. After approximately 11 days of culture, CD4+ T cells were isolated by negative selection with the EasySep CD4+ T cell isolation kit. As cell numbers permitted, CD4+ T cells from unexposed donors were tested for reactivity to SARS-CoV-2 S and N and to four common cold coronavirus spike pools. Ficoll-Paque Plus gradient centrifugation was used to isolate PBMCs from whole blood, and the isolated PBMCs were then either used fresh or cryopreserved at -140C. Each culture condition was generally run in triplicate wells. The leukapheresis product used for the unexposed donors was purchased from a commercial source.

The library was prepared using PCR. TCR sequencing of DNA from cultured CD4+ T cells used the Oncomine TCR Beta short-read assay at the Johns Hopkins FTIC core. The QIAamp micro DNA kit was used to extract genomic DNA from the cultured CD4+ T cells. Oncomine TCR Beta libraries made from cultured CD4+ T cells were pooled using unique dual indexes and sequenced on an Illumina iSeq 100. The source study handled its data this way. Non-productive sequences were filtered out, and CDR3s that did not start with C, did not end with F or W, or were shorter than 7 amino acids were discarded. Antigen-specific clonotypes were identified using the MANAFEST web application through comparison of peptide-stimulated wells with reference and other culture wells. To be called positive, a clone needed an FDR below 0.05, an odds ratio above 5, and a productive frequency above 0.1% in at least two of three replicate wells. A clonotype counted as cross-reactive if it showed significant expansion both in the SARS-CoV-2 spike wells and in at least one common cold coronavirus spike condition. Similarity between CDR3 sequences was evaluated in R version 3.6.1 using Levenshtein distances (stringdist) and unrooted phylogenetic trees (ape). TCRdb trimmed public reads at Q25 via fastp, called clones via MiXCR and kept in-frame beta chains. Identical CDR3 protein sequences are pooled into one entry, listed with their most common genes and DNA. Clone size and V and J calls follow TCRdb, not the original study. Counted in this sample were about 6,600 distinct CDR3 sequences; 25% to 35% of them appeared once. The ten largest clonotypes hold 25% to 40% of the sample.

The rearrangement combines TRBV24-1 with TRBJ1-4, with the identity of the D gene unclear. Input material: CD4+ T cells from blood, cultured in vitro. The clonotype comes from a human donor in good health. The CDR3 region: CATSTKGDHEKLFF. Here is the DNA: TGTGCCACCAGTACGAAGGGAGATCATGAAAAACTGTTTTTT.